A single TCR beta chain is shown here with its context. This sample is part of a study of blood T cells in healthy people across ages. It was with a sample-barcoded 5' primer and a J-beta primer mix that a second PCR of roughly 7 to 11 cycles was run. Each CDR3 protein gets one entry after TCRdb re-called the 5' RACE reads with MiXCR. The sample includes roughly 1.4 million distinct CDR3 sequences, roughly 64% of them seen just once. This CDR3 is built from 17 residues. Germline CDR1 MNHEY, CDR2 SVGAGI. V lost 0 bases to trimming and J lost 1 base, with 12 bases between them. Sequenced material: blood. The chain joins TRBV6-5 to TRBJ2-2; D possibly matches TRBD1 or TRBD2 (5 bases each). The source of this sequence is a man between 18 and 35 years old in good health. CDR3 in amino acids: CASSYSRGTRNTGELFF. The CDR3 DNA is TGTGCCAGCAGTTACTCGAGGGGAACAAGGAACACCGGGGAGCTGTTTTTT.